These 16 T cell receptor beta chains were all obtained from the same sample, sequenced in a study of cytomegalovirus exposure and HLA in healthy donors. Amplification used 60 Vbeta primers and 13 Jbeta primers. Data came from immunoSEQ multiplex PCR; TCRdb stores just in-frame clones and leaves some out. The sample has around 130,000 clones; about 8.5% are singletons. The specimen was PBMCs. These receptors were taken from a man aged 40-49 years in good health and CMV-seronegative.

This clone has only a few counts. DNA of the CDR3: TGTGCCAGCAGTTTCGGCGGATTCTCACCCCTCCACTTT. Its protein product is CASSFGGFSPLHF. This chain connects TRBV28 to TRBJ1-6, with unresolved D. Germline CDR1 is MDHEN and CDR2 is SYDVKM. This CDR3 comprises 13 residues. Deletions cut 3 bases from V and 10 bases from J, with 10 bases between.

This clone was observed a handful of times. The chain joins TRBV7-9 to TRBJ2-2; 13 bases agree with TRBD2. Germline loops: CDR1 SEHNR, CDR2 FQNEAQ (reference sequence). The CDR3 consists of 16 residues. The ends lost 4 bases at V and 5 bases at J; junction bases unmatched: 4. CDR3 sequence reads: CASSSSTSGGTGELFF. CDR3 nucleotide sequence: TGTGCCAGCAGCTCCTCGACTAGCGGGGGGACCGGGGAGCTGTTTTTT.

This chain connects TRBV6-6 to TRBJ1-2; 8 bases match TRBD1. V lost 6 bases to trimming and J lost 7 bases; unmatched junction nucleotides: 4. Germline CDR1 MNHNY, CDR2 SVGAGI (reference sequence). CDR3 size: 12 residues. The CDR3 is CASRRTGPGYTF. DNA for the CDR3: TGTGCCAGCAGGCGGACAGGGCCTGGCTACACCTTC.

J is TRBJ2-7 and V is TRBV19; possibly TRBD2 for D (6 bases). V gave up 6 bases and J gave up 4 bases, with 19 bases separating them. Germline-derived CDR1 and CDR2 are LNHDA and SQIVND (reference sequence). The CDR3 consists of 15 residues. The CDR3 DNA sequence: TGTGCCAGTAGCGTCCGAGGAGGGGAAGGGTACGAGCAGTACTTC. Its translation is CASSVRGGEGYEQYF.

The chain employs TRBV5-1 and TRBJ2-3; D is possibly TRBD1 (6 bases). This CDR3 contains 13 residues. The V gene's germline CDR1 is SGHRS and CDR2 YFSETQ. Trimming left V 5 bases short and J 4 bases short, with 11 bases between. CDR3 DNA: TGCGCCAGCAGTCAGGGGTTTTCAGATACGCAGTATTTT. It is translated as CASSQGFSDTQYF.

In this sample, this clone turned up a few times. This chain joins TRBV15 and TRBJ1-1, with D perhaps matching TRBD1 (5 bases). Germline V gene sequence: CDR1 LNHNV, CDR2 YYDKDF (reference sequence). V was shortened by 0 bases and J by 1 base, with 15 bases between the two germline ends. This CDR3 is 17 amino acids long. The CDR3 here is CATSRDWDPTANTEAFF. DNA of the CDR3: TGTGCCACCAGCAGAGATTGGGATCCGACAGCGAACACTGAAGCTTTCTTT.

The table lists this clone with a few counts. V usage is TRBV27 and J usage is TRBJ2-2; TRBD1 matches at 7 bases. CDR1 MNHEY and CDR2 SMNVEV come from the germline V gene (reference sequence). The CDR3 is 15 residues long. The trim removed 5 bases at V and 7 bases at J, leaving 10 bases unmatched. The DNA for the CDR3 is TGTGCCAGCAGTCACGGGACAGCTCAGATCGGGGAGCTGTTTTTT. This codes for CASSHGTAQIGELFF.

This clone was counted only a few times. The chain is built from TRBV7-7 and TRBJ2-2; TRBD1 matches at 9 bases. V gave up 5 bases and J gave up 6 bases; unmatched junction bases: 7. CDR3 length equals 15 residues. Per germline, CDR1 SSHAT and CDR2 FNYEAQ (reference sequence). The CDR3 region is CASSAGDRVAGELFF. DNA for the CDR3: TGTGCCAGCAGCGCCGGGGACAGGGTCGCCGGGGAGCTGTTTTTT.

This clone was detected only a few times. The V call is TRBV6-5, the J call TRBJ1-1; 7 nucleotides line up with TRBD1. V trimming: 4 bases; J trimming: 4 bases; junction bases outside the gene matches: 6. Looked up from germline, CDR1 is MNHEY and CDR2 is SVGAGI. The CDR3 runs 14 residues. The CDR3 DNA reads as TGTGCCAGCAGTTCAACAGGGGTTGGCACTGAAGCTTTCTTT. It encodes CASSSTGVGTEAFF.

This chain links TRBV5-1 with TRBJ1-2; 8 nucleotides agree with TRBD1. The junction had 3 bases not matched to a gene; V was cut back by 0 bases and J by 2 bases. Germline CDR1 SGHRS, CDR2 YFSETQ. The CDR3 runs to 15 residues. The CDR3 nucleotides read TGCGCCAGCAGCTTGGCCCAGGGGGCGAACTATGGCTACACCTTC. Translating it yields CASSLAQGANYGYTF.

This clone was counted between two and nine times. V gene TRBV15 combines with J gene TRBJ1-1; the D gene is possibly TRBD1 (5 bases). V lost 4 bases and J 13 bases, leaving 13 bases between the germline ends. Germline V CDR1 and CDR2: LNHNV, YYDKDF (reference sequence). The CDR3 consists of 11 residues. CDR3 sequence (DNA): TGTGCCACCAGCACCGGGGGTGAGGATTTCTTT. Protein: CATSTGGEDFF.

This clone is labeled as medium-sized. The chain links TRBV6-1 to TRBJ1-1; 7 bases map to TRBD1. Per germline, CDR1 MNHNS and CDR2 SASEGT. J gave up 5 bases and V 5 bases, and 8 bases lay outside the gene matches. The CDR3 has 14 residues. This CDR3 reads CASSLSTGRTEAFF. DNA of the CDR3: TGTGCCAGCAGTCTCTCGACAGGGAGGACTGAAGCTTTCTTT.

This clone was found a few times. V gene TRBV7-2 combines with J gene TRBJ2-1, with TRBD1 matching 11 bases. The CDR3 sequence is 15 residues long. The trim removed 4 bases at V and 15 bases at J, leaving 14 bases unmatched. Germline V gene lookup returns CDR1 SGHTA and CDR2 FQGNSA. CDR3 in DNA: TGTGCCAGCAGCTCCGGACAGGGGGCCGTTTCGGATCCGTTCTTC. Protein sequence: CASSSGQGAVSDPFF.

This clone has only a few counts. The rearrangement links TRBV4-3 to TRBJ2-3; 7 nucleotides align to TRBD2. V dropped 4 bases and J dropped 2; count of bases not matched to a gene: 9. Germline V gene sequence: CDR1 LGHNA, CDR2 YSLEER. This CDR3 spans 16 amino acids. The CDR3 here is CASSLGGAGYTDTQYF. The DNA for the CDR3 is TGCGCCAGCAGCCTCGGGGGAGCGGGGTACACAGATACGCAGTATTTT.

In DNA, the CDR3 is TGCGCCAGCAGCTCCACAGGGTGGGAGCAGCCCCAGCATTTT. Translating gives CASSSTGWEQPQHF. The J gene is TRBJ1-5, the V gene TRBV5-1; D might be TRBD1 (6 bases). The CDR3 has 14 amino acids. V was cut by 3 bases and J by 7 bases, with 14 bases left in between. Per germline, CDR1 SGHRS and CDR2 YFSETQ.

The chain uses TRBV2 and TRBJ2-3; 7 nucleotides agree with TRBD1. Trimming took 6 bases from V and 6 from J; bases not matched to a gene: 9. The germline V gene has CDR1 SNHLY and CDR2 FYNNEI. This CDR3 has 14 residues. The DNA of the CDR3 is TGTGCCAGCAGCTCCGGGACAGCGATGGATACGCAGTATTTT. It yields the protein CASSSGTAMDTQYF.